One sample yielded the 16 T cell receptor beta chains listed below, sequenced in a study of identical twins. TCRdb re-called the 5' RACE reads with MiXCR, one entry per CDR3 protein. The sample has approximately 1.8 million distinct CDR3 sequences, around 33% seen once. The material sequenced was cord blood. The origin of the receptors is a newborn girl in good health.

The chain links TRBV6-5 to TRBJ1-2; TRBD1 is a possible D gene (5 bases). V was trimmed by 7 bases and J by 8 bases, leaving 17 bases between them. CDR1 is MNHEY and CDR2 is SVGAGI in the germline V gene. The CDR3 covers 13 residues. This CDR3 reads CASTLGRGSGYTF. Here the CDR3 DNA reads TGTGCCAGCACTCTGGGGAGGGGCAGCGGCTACACCTTC.

The chain carries TRBV12-5 and TRBJ2-1, with D perhaps TRBD2 (6 bases). Looked up from germline, CDR1 is LGHNT and CDR2 is FRNRAP. The CDR3 runs to 15 residues. Trimming shortened V by 2 bases and J by 5 bases, and 13 bases separated the two germline ends. The CDR3 DNA is TGTGCTAGTGGTTTGTCGGGACTCCCGAACAATGAGCAGTTCTTC. Protein: CASGLSGLPNNEQFF.

This clonotype was counted only a few times. The chain recombines TRBV5-1 with TRBJ2-5; D may be TRBD1 (5 bases). The CDR3 is made up of 16 amino acids. Trimming shortened V by 0 bases and J by 2 bases, and 14 bases separated the two germline ends. Germline V lookup: CDR1 SGHRS, CDR2 YFSETQ. CDR3 DNA sequence: TGCGCCAGCAGCTTGGCAGGGTCCGATATGCAAGAGACCCAGTACTTC. Its translation is CASSLAGSDMQETQYF.

About this clonotype itself: Germline is not matched at one junction end, which may reflect a read error. The chain has TRBV20-1 and TRBJ1-2, with a weak D call TRBD1 (6 bases). Germline V gene sequence: CDR1 DFQATT, CDR2 SNEGSKA (reference sequence). The CDR3 extends over 13 amino acids. The CDR3 DNA is TGCAGAGCTAGTAAACAGGGATCCTATGGCTACACCTTC. Its translation: CRASKQGSYGYTF.

This clonotype was counted a few times. The chain links TRBV2 to TRBJ2-7; 10 bases match TRBD1. CDR1 is SNHLY, CDR2 FYNNEI, per germline. This CDR3 contains 18 residues. Unmatched junction bases numbered 18, after V lost 10 bases and J lost 0 bases. CDR3 loop: CATQTKRQGALRSYEQYF. CDR3 coding DNA: TGTGCCACCCAAACGAAAAGACAGGGGGCCCTGCGCTCCTACGAGCAGTACTTC.

The chain employs TRBV6-1 and TRBJ1-5; 7 bases are a match to TRBD1. The CDR3 loop spans 15 amino acids. V lost 1 base, J lost 6 bases, and 6 bases stayed unmatched. CDR1 is MNHNS, CDR2 SASEGT, per germline. The CDR3 region has the DNA TGTGCCAGCAGTGAAGAGGCAGGGGGGGGTCAGCCCCAGCATTTT. Protein sequence: CASSEEAGGGQPQHF.

The chain recombines TRBV5-6 with TRBJ2-7; D is perhaps TRBD2 (6 bases). In germline, CDR1 is SGHDT, CDR2 YYEEEE. The CDR3 extends over 15 amino acids. V lost 4 bases and J 2 bases, leaving 16 bases between the germline ends. The CDR3 DNA is TGTGCCAGCAGCCCGAAGACTAGTCCCGCCTACGAGCAGTACTTC. As protein: CASSPKTSPAYEQYF.

V and J are TRBV6-5 and TRBJ1-2, with 10 bases that match TRBD1. The CDR3 contains 15 residues. Losses at the gene ends were 2 bases for V and 8 bases for J; bases not matched to a gene: 8. Germline V gene sequence: CDR1 MNHEY, CDR2 SVGAGI. The CDR3 nucleotides are TGTGCCAGCAGTTACGGTGGACAGGGGGAAATGGGCTACACCTTC. Translation: CASSYGGQGEMGYTF.

A few counts support this clonotype. The chain has TRBV2 and TRBJ2-1, with 9 bases lining up with TRBD2. The CDR3 consists of 15 residues. Germline-derived CDR1 and CDR2 are SNHLY and FYNNEI. Trimming at V came to 3 bases and at J to 3 bases, leaving 3 bases not matched to a gene. The CDR3 sequence: CASSERGGNYNEQFF. DNA for the CDR3: TGTGCCAGCAGTGAGCGGGGGGGTAACTACAATGAGCAGTTCTTC. Filled out from reference TRBV2 and TRBJ2-1, the complete variable domain reads EPEVTQTPSHQVTQMGQEVILRCVPISNHLYFYWYRQILGQKVEFLVSFYNNEISEKSEIFDDQFSVERPDGSNFTLKIRSTKLEDSAMYFCASSERGGNYNEQFFGPGTRLTVL.

This clonotype was picked up a small number of times. The rearrangement joins TRBV25-1 to TRBJ1-2; D possibly corresponds to TRBD1 (6 bases). Germline values: CDR1 MGHDK, CDR2 SYGVNS. This CDR3 spans 14 amino acids. Trimming removed 2 bases at V and 8 bases at J, with 15 bases between. This CDR3 is CASSERGPLWGYTF. The CDR3 nucleotides are TGTGCCAGCAGTGAACGGGGGCCCCTTTGGGGCTACACCTTC.

This clonotype was seen once. The chain links TRBV7-2 to TRBJ2-2; D is perhaps TRBD2 (6 bases). This CDR3 comprises 17 residues. Trimming pared 5 bases from V and 0 bases from J, leaving 16 bases between. Germline V gene sequence: CDR1 SGHTA, CDR2 FQGNSA. The CDR3 coding sequence is TGTGCCAGCAGCCTAAACTGGGCTAGCGCGAACACCGGGGAGCTGTTTTTT. This sequence encodes CASSLNWASANTGELFF.

This clonotype has a handful of counts. J is TRBJ2-5 and V is TRBV4-1; 10 bases fit TRBD2. Germline assignment: CDR1 MGHRA and CDR2 YSYEKL. V dropped 3 bases and J dropped 1; count of bases not matched to a gene: 5. The CDR3 spans 16 residues. DNA of the CDR3: TGCGCCAGCAGCCAGCAGGGACTAGCGTTCCAAGAGACCCAGTACTTC. Protein product: CASSQQGLAFQETQYF.

CDR3 residues: CAISEKGLTSGQETQYF. In nucleotides, the CDR3 is TGTGCCATCAGTGAAAAAGGGTTGACTAGCGGTCAAGAGACCCAGTACTTC. The chain employs TRBV10-3 and TRBJ2-5; 9 bases agree with TRBD2. Trimming at V came to 3 bases and at J to 2 bases, leaving 10 bases not matched to a gene. The CDR3 sequence is 17 residues long. Germline values: CDR1 ENHRY, CDR2 SYGVKD.

As to this clonotype: Just one base apart from a much larger clone, this may be a read error. The chain recombines TRBV12-3 or TRBV12-4 with TRBJ2-7; maybe TRBD2 (7 bases). CDR3 size: 14 residues. With 4 bases removed from V and 7 bases from J, the gap between germline ends came to 17 bases. The CDR3 spells CASSSGGLYNEQYF. CDR3 sequence (DNA): TGTGCCAGCAGTTCGGGGGGCCTGTACAATGAGCAGTACTTC.

This clonotype was observed a handful of times. The V gene is TRBV20-1, the J gene TRBJ2-7; 7 bases fit TRBD2. The CDR3 runs to 15 residues. The V segment lost 6 bases and the J segment 3 bases; nucleotides outside the gene matches: 14. Germline V lookup: CDR1 DFQATT, CDR2 SNEGSKA (reference sequence). In DNA form, the CDR3 reads TGCAGTGCCCCTGGGACGGCTAGCGGAATCTACGAGCAGTACTTC. Protein sequence: CSAPGTASGIYEQYF.

Only a few counts were recorded for this clonotype. Given a much more abundant clone one base away, this may be a read error. The V and J genes are TRBV5-1 and TRBJ2-1, with TRBD2 identical over 7 bases. CDR1 is SGHRS and CDR2 is YFSETQ in the germline V gene. This CDR3 comprises 15 residues. The CDR3 region is CASSLELADYDEQFF. CDR3 bases: TGCGCCAGCAGCTTGGAGCTAGCGGACTACGATGAGCAGTTCTTC.